This TCR beta chain originates from a study of CD4+ T cells in melanoma. From germline, CDR1 is SGHRS and CDR2 YFSETQ. CDR3 length equals 13 residues. Trimming took off 7 bases at V and 4 bases at J, with 14 bases between the two ends. Sequenced by immunoSEQ multiplex PCR; TCRdb stores in-frame clones only, minus some. The table has about 11,000 clones, roughly two thirds seen once. This sequence was found in a human donor with melanoma. The sequenced sample was cells from a culture (not recorded whether cultured in vitro). V and J are TRBV5-1 and TRBJ1-2, with D unresolved. This chain's CDR3 is CASGSAGSYGYTF. The CDR3 DNA reads as TGCGCCAGCGGGTCTGCGGGGAGCTATGGCTACACCTTC.